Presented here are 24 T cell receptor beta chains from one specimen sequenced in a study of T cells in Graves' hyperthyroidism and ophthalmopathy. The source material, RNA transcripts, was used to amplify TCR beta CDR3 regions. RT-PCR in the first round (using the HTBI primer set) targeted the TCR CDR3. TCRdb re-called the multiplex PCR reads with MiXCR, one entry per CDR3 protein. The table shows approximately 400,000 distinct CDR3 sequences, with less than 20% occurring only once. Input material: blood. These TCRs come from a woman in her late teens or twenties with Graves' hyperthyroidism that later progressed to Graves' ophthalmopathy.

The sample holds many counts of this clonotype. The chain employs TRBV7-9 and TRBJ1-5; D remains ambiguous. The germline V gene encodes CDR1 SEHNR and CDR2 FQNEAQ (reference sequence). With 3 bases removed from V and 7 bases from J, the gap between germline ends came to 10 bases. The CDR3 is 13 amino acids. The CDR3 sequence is CASSFGPWQPQHF. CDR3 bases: TGTGCCAGCAGCTTTGGCCCTTGGCAGCCCCAGCATTTT.

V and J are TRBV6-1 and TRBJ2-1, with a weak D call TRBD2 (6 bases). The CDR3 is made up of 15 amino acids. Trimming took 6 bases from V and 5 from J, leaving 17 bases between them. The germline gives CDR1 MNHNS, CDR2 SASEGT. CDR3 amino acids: CASRSGATVNNEQFF. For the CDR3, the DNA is TGTGCCAGCAGATCGGGAGCAACAGTTAACAATGAGCAGTTCTTC.

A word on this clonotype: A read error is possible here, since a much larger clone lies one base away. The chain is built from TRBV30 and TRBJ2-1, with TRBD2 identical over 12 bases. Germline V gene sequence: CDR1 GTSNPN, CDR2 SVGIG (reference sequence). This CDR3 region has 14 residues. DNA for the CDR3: TGTGCCTGCACACTAGCGGGAGGATCAGATGAGCAGCTCTTC. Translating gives CACTLAGGSDEQLF.

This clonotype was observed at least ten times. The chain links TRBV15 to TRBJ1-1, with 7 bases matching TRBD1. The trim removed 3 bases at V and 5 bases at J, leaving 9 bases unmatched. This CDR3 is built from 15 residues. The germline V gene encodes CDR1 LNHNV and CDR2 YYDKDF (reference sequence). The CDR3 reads CATSRTGLRSTEAFF. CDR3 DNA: TGTGCCACCAGCAGGACAGGGTTGAGGAGTACTGAAGCTTTCTTT.

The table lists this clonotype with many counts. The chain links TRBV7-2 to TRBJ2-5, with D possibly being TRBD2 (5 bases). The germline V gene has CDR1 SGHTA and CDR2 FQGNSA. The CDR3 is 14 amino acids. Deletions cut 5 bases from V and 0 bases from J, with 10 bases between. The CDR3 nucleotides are TGTGCCAGCAGCCCTCCGGGGAACCAAGAGACCCAGTACTTC. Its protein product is CASSPPGNQETQYF.

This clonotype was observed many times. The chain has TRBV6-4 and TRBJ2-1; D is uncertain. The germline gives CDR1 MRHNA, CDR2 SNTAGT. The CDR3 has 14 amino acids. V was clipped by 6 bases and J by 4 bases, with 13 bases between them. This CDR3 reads CASSPSWDYNEQFF. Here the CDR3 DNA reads TGTGCCAGCAGCCCCTCCTGGGATTACAATGAGCAGTTCTTC.

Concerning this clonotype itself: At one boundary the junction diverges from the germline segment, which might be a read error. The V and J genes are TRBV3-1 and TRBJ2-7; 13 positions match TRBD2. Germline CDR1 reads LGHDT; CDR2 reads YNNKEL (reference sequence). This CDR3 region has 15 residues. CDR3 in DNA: TGTGCCTGCAGCCAAGGACTAGCGGGAGTCTACGAGCAGTACTTC. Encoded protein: CACSQGLAGVYEQYF.

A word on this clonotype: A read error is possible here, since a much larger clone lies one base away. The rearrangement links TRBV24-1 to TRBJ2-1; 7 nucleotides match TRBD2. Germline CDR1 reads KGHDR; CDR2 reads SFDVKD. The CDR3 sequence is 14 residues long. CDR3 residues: CTTSDSWTREEQFF. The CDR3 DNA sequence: TGTACCACCAGTGATTCTTGGACTAGGGAGGAGCAGTTCTTC.

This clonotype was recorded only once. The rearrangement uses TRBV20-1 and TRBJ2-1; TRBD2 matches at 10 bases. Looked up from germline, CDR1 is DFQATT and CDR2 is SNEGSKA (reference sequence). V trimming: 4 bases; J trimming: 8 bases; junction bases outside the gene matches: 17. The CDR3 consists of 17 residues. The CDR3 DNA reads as TGCAGTGCTATTGGCTCTAGCGGGAGAGTGAACAGGGATGAGCAGTTCTTC. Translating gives CSAIGSSGRVNRDEQFF.

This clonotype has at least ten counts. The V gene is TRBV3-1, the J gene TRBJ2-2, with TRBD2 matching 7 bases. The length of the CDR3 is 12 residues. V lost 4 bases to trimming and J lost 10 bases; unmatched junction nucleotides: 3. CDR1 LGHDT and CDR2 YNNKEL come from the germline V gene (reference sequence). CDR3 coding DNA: TGTGCCAGCAGCCGACTAGCCGAGGAGCTGTTTTTT. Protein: CASSRLAEELFF.

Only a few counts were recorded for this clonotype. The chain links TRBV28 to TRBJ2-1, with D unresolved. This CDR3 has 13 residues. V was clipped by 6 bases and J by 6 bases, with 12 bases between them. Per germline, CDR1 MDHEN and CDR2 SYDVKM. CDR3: CASRAGLFNEQFF. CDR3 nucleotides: TGTGCCAGCAGGGCAGGTTTGTTCAATGAGCAGTTCTTC.

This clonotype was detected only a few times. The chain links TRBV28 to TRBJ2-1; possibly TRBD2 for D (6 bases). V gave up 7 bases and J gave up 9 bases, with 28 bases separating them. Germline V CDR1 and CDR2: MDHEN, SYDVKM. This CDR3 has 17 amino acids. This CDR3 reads CASTLGGDQGFRGEQFF. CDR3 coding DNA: TGTGCCAGCACTCTCGGCGGGGACCAAGGGTTCCGGGGTGAGCAGTTCTTC.

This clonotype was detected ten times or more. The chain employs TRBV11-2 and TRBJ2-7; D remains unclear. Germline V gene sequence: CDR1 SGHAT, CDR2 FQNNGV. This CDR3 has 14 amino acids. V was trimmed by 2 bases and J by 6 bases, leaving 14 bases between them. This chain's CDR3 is CASSLIPTDSEQYF. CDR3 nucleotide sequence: TGTGCCAGCAGCTTAATTCCAACCGACTCCGAGCAGTACTTC.

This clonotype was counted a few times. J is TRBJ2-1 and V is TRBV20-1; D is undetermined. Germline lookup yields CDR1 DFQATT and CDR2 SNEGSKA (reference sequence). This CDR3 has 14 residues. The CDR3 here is CSPLAESSYNEQFF. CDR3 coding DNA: TGCAGCCCCCTGGCGGAGAGCTCCTACAATGAGCAGTTCTTC.

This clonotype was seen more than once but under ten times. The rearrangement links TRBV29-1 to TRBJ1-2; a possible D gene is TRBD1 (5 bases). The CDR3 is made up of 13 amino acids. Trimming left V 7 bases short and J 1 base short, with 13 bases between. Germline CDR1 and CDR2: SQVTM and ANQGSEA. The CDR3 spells CSAGTGINYGYTF. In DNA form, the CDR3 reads TGCAGCGCCGGGACGGGGATTAACTATGGCTACACCTTC.

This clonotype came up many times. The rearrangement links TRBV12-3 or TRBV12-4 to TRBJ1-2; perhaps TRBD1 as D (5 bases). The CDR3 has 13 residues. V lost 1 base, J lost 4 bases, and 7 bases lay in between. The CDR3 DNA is TGTGCCAGCAGTTTAGACAGGATCTATGGCTACACCTTC. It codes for CASSLDRIYGYTF.

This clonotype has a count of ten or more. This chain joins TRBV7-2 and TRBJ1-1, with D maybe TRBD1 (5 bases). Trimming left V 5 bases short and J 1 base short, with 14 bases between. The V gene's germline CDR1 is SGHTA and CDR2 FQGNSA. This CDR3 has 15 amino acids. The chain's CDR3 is CASSRNGGGNTEAFF. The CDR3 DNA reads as TGTGCCAGCAGCCGCAATGGGGGTGGGAACACTGAAGCTTTCTTT.

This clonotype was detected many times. The CDR3 sequence: CSAGSGYTQYF. The CDR3 bases are TGCAGTGCTGGTAGCGGGTATACGCAGTATTTT. The gene calls are TRBV20-1 and TRBJ2-3, with 7 bases aligning to TRBD2. Germline V gives CDR1 DFQATT, CDR2 SNEGSKA (reference sequence). Losses at the gene ends were 5 bases for V and 7 bases for J; bases not matched to a gene: 3. CDR3 length: 11 residues.

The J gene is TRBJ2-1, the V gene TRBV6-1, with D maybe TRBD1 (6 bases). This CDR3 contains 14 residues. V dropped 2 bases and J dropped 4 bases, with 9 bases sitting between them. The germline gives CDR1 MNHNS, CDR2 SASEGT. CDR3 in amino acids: CASSEPGTYNEQFF. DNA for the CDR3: TGTGCCAGCAGTGAACCAGGGACATACAATGAGCAGTTCTTC.

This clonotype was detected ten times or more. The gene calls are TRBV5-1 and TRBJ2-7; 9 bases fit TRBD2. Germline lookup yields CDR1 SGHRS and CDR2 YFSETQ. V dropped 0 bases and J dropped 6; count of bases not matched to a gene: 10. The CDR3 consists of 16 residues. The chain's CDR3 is CASSLDRPSGMGEQYF. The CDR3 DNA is TGCGCCAGCAGCTTGGATCGTCCTAGCGGGATGGGCGAGCAGTACTTC.

The CDR3 loop is CASSPSVGTEAFF. CDR3 bases: TGCGCCAGCAGCCCCTCGGTAGGCACTGAAGCTTTCTTT. V is TRBV5-1 and J is TRBJ1-1, with D uncertain. Germline V gene lookup returns CDR1 SGHRS and CDR2 YFSETQ. V was clipped by 4 bases and J by 4 bases, with 11 bases between them. This CDR3 has 13 amino acids.

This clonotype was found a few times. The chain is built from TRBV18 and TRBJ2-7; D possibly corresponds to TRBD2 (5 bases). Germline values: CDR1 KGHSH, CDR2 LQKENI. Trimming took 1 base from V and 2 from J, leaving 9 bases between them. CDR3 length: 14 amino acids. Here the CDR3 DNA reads TGTGCCAGCTCACCACTGGGAGCGGCCTACGAGCAGTACTTC. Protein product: CASSPLGAAYEQYF.

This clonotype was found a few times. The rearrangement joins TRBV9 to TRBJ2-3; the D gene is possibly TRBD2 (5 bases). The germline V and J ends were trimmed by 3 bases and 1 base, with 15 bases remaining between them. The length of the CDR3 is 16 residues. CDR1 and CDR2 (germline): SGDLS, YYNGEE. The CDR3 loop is CASSALTRGGTDTQYF. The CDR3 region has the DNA TGTGCCAGCAGCGCCTTGACCCGGGGAGGCACAGATACGCAGTATTTT.

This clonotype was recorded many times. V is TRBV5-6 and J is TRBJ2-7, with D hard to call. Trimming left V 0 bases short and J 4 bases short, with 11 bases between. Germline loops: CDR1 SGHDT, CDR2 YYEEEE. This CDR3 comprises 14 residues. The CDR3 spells CASSLGVGRYEQYF. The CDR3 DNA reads TGTGCCAGCAGCTTGGGGGTAGGTAGGTACGAGCAGTACTTC. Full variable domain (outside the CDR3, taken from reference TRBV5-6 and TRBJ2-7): DAGVTQSPTHLIKTRGQQVTLRCSPKSGHDTVSWYQQALGQGPQFIFQYYEEEERQRGNFPDRFSGHQFPNYSSELNVNALLLGDSALYLCASSLGVGRYEQYFGPGTRLTVT.